One sample yielded the 21 T cell receptor beta chains listed below, sequenced in a study of CD8 T cells in Susac syndrome. About 0.45 to 1 ug RNA was reverse transcribed with random hexamers. Using its own MiXCR run on the immunoSEQ multiplex PCR reads, TCRdb lists one record per CDR3 protein. The sample records around 170,000 distinct CDR3 sequences, over 90% being singletons. The sequenced sample consisted of CD8+ T cells from PBMCs. The receptors come from a human donor with Susac syndrome.

The V call is TRBV28, the J call TRBJ2-7; D is uncertain. This CDR3 has 12 residues. With 4 bases removed from V and 4 bases from J, the gap between germline ends came to 8 bases. CDR1 MDHEN and CDR2 SYDVKM come from the germline V gene. The chain's CDR3 is CASSSRFYEQYF. The CDR3, as DNA: TGTGCCAGCAGTTCACGGTTTTACGAGCAGTACTTC.

This chain links TRBV3-1 with TRBJ2-6; D is unclear. Germline V gene sequence: CDR1 LGHDT, CDR2 YNNKEL (reference sequence). Trimming pared 3 bases from V and 2 bases from J, leaving 5 bases between. The CDR3 covers 14 residues. The CDR3 DNA is TGTGCCAGCAGCCATTTCGCTGGGGCCAACGTCCTGACTTTC. It encodes CASSHFAGANVLTF.

CDR3 amino acids: CASSQGQENTEAFF. The CDR3, as DNA: TGCGCCAGCAGCCAGGGACAGGAGAACACTGAAGCTTTCTTT. The genes are TRBV4-1 and TRBJ1-1, with 8 bases that match TRBD1. Per the germline V gene, CDR1 is MGHRA and CDR2 is YSYEKL. V gave up 3 bases and J gave up 1 base; unmatched junction bases: 1. The CDR3 contains 14 residues.

V and J are TRBV11-2 and TRBJ1-1; no clear D gene. CDR1 and CDR2 (germline): SGHAT, FQNNGV. The CDR3 runs to 15 residues. Deletions cut 1 base from V and 2 bases from J, with 11 bases between. CDR3 loop: CASSLATDLNTEAFF. CDR3 in DNA: TGTGCCAGCAGCTTAGCGACGGACTTAAACACTGAAGCTTTCTTT.

The chain employs TRBV29-1 and TRBJ1-5, with D unresolved. Trimming removed 5 bases at V and 2 bases at J, with 13 bases between. This CDR3 has 14 amino acids. Germline values: CDR1 SQVTM, CDR2 ANQGSEA. The CDR3 region has the DNA TGCAGCGTTTCATCCGGAGGAGGCAATCAGCCCCAGCATTTT. The encoded protein is CSVSSGGGNQPQHF.

The gene calls are TRBV2 and TRBJ1-2; D gene unclear. This CDR3 region has 13 residues. V dropped 3 bases and J dropped 5 bases, with 10 bases sitting between them. Germline-derived CDR1 and CDR2 are SNHLY and FYNNEI. The CDR3 here is CASSDRQRYGYTF. The DNA for the CDR3 is TGTGCCAGCAGTGACCGCCAGAGATATGGCTACACCTTC.

J is TRBJ2-1 and V is TRBV14, with 9 bases identical to TRBD1. The CDR3 has 14 amino acids. V lost 2 bases and J lost 8; bases outside the gene matches: 4. Germline CDR1 is SGHDN and CDR2 is FVKESK. CDR3 DNA sequence: TGTGCCAGCAGCCAAATCCACAGGGGGCATGAGCAGTTCTTC. Translating gives CASSQIHRGHEQFF.

This chain joins TRBV29-1 and TRBJ2-2; D possibly uses TRBD1 or TRBD2 (5 bases each). There are 14 residues in the CDR3. V was clipped by 3 bases and J by 2 bases, with 10 bases between them. Per the germline V gene, CDR1 is SQVTM and CDR2 is ANQGSEA. CDR3 DNA sequence: TGCAGCGTTGATGGGGGTATCAACACCGGGGAGCTGTTTTTT. Its protein is CSVDGGINTGELFF.

The V and J genes are TRBV12-3 or TRBV12-4 and TRBJ2-3; D may be TRBD1 or TRBD2 (6 bases each). Trimming took off 3 bases at V and 3 bases at J, with 10 bases between the two ends. The CDR3 spans 14 residues. As DNA, the CDR3 is TGTGCCAGCAGTTTTGGGGGGCGAACAGATACGCAGTATTTT. Its protein product is CASSFGGRTDTQYF.

This sequence joins TRBV13 and TRBJ2-1; 13 nucleotides agree with TRBD2. With 3 bases clipped from V and 6 bases from J, the junction kept 11 bases outside the gene matches. CDR3 length equals 18 residues. Germline CDR1 is PRHDT and CDR2 is FYEKMQ (reference sequence). In nucleotides, the CDR3 is TGTGCCAGCAGCTTTGGACTAGCGGGAGTACCCGGAGCCAATGAGCAGTTCTTC. Its protein is CASSFGLAGVPGANEQFF.

The chain uses TRBV7-9 and TRBJ1-1; D possibly corresponds to TRBD1 (5 bases). Trimming left V 3 bases short and J 4 bases short, with 12 bases between. This CDR3 has 14 amino acids. Germline-derived CDR1 and CDR2 are SEHNR and FQNEAQ (reference sequence). For the CDR3, the DNA is TGTGCCAGCAGCTTTCCTTCGGGGGGCACTGAAGCTTTCTTT. This sequence encodes CASSFPSGGTEAFF.

The CDR3 coding sequence is TGCAGCGTTGAAGCTTCAGAGACCTACGAGCAGTACTTC. Translating gives CSVEASETYEQYF. This chain links TRBV29-1 with TRBJ2-7, with D unresolved. This CDR3 is 13 amino acids long. V lost 1 base and J 2 bases, leaving 9 bases between the germline ends. Looked up from germline, CDR1 is SQVTM and CDR2 is ANQGSEA.

This chain links TRBV7-6 with TRBJ2-3, with D perhaps TRBD1 (6 bases). Germline values: CDR1 SGHVS, CDR2 FNYEAQ. Trimming removed 1 base from V and 3 bases from J, with 17 bases in between. The CDR3 is 17 residues long. CDR3 DNA sequence: TGTGCCAGCAGCTTAGATCCCGGGACAACTTCGACAGATACGCAGTATTTT. Translating it yields CASSLDPGTTSTDTQYF.

The chain combines TRBV2 with TRBJ1-6; D is uncertain. Germline V gene lookup returns CDR1 SNHLY and CDR2 FYNNEI. The ends were cut back, 1 base at V and 8 bases at J, with 18 bases in the middle. This CDR3 has 17 amino acids. The CDR3 region is CASSEDTLGMGYSPLHF. DNA for the CDR3: TGTGCCAGCAGTGAAGATACCCTAGGGATGGGGTATTCACCCCTCCACTTT.

This clonotype appeared once. This chain joins TRBV29-1 and TRBJ2-3; D is unclear. The CDR3 loop spans 10 amino acids. V lost 3 bases to trimming and J lost 6 bases, with 4 bases between them. Germline assignment: CDR1 SQVTM and CDR2 ANQGSEA. In DNA form, the CDR3 reads TGCAGCGTTGATTCCGATACGCAGTATTTT. Amino acid sequence: CSVDSDTQYF.

This CDR3 reads CSVEDPSTGVNYGYTF. CDR3 bases: TGCAGCGTTGAAGATCCTTCGACAGGGGTTAACTATGGCTACACCTTC. The chain couples TRBV29-1 to TRBJ1-2, with 8 bases matching TRBD1. This CDR3 region has 16 residues. Per germline, CDR1 SQVTM and CDR2 ANQGSEA. V trimming: 0 bases; J trimming: 1 base; junction bases outside the gene matches: 7.

The genes are TRBV6-2 or TRBV6-3 and TRBJ1-5, with D perhaps matching TRBD1 (6 bases). Per the germline V gene, CDR1 is MNHEY and CDR2 is SVGEGT. The CDR3 contains 14 residues. V lost 10 bases and J lost 3, with 16 bases in between. As DNA, the CDR3 is TGTGCCACCGGTCTGGACAGCCTCAATCAGCCCCAGCATTTT. Its protein product is CATGLDSLNQPQHF.

The chain combines TRBV7-8 with TRBJ2-3; maybe TRBD2 (6 bases). The CDR3 is 17 amino acids. Trimming stripped 5 bases from V and 1 base from J, with 19 bases between. The germline gives CDR1 SGHVS, CDR2 FQNEAQ. The CDR3 DNA reads as TGTGCCAGCAGCCCCCGTATAGACGGGAGCGGCACAGATACGCAGTATTTT. Protein: CASSPRIDGSGTDTQYF.

The chain uses TRBV30 and TRBJ1-1; D is unresolved. The CDR3 is 13 amino acids. In germline, CDR1 is GTSNPN, CDR2 SVGIG (reference sequence). V lost 3 bases and J lost 0, with 8 bases in between. The CDR3 bases are TGTGCCTGGAGCGCATCTATGAACACTGAAGCTTTCTTT. It yields the protein CAWSASMNTEAFF.

The V gene is TRBV5-6, the J gene TRBJ2-7; D unclear. The CDR3 extends over 15 amino acids. Germline V lookup: CDR1 SGHDT, CDR2 YYEEEE. V lost 4 bases and J 2 bases, leaving 16 bases between the germline ends. This chain's CDR3 is CASSVFLGDTYEQYF. The CDR3 DNA sequence: TGTGCCAGCAGCGTATTTCTTGGTGATACCTACGAGCAGTACTTC.

The chain uses TRBV29-1 and TRBJ2-1, with a weak D call TRBD2 (6 bases). V was trimmed by 0 bases and J by 0 bases, leaving 15 bases between them. Germline CDR1 is SQVTM and CDR2 is ANQGSEA. This CDR3 spans 17 amino acids. In DNA, the CDR3 is TGCAGCGTTGAAGACTCGATCCGGGGGAGCTCCTACAATGAGCAGTTCTTC. Translating gives CSVEDSIRGSSYNEQFF.